This record concerns one T cell receptor beta chain sequence. V trimming: 3 bases; J trimming: 4 bases; junction bases outside the gene matches: 7. The CDR3 has 16 residues. The V gene's germline CDR1 is SGHDN and CDR2 FVKESK. These data are taken from a study of T cell changes during pregnancy in multiple sclerosis. TCRdb keeps only in-frame clones here, not all; method: immunoSEQ multiplex PCR. This sample has tens of thousands of clones, with roughly 87% found just once. The sequence was collected from a female donor in good health, enrolled as a control in a pregnancy study. This sample comprised peripheral blood, obtained in the third trimester of pregnancy. The chain is built from TRBV14 and TRBJ2-5, with 11 bases aligning to TRBD2. The CDR3 loop reads CASSHLLAGAVETQYF. CDR3 bases: TGTGCCAGCAGCCACCTACTAGCGGGAGCGGTAGAGACCCAGTACTTC.